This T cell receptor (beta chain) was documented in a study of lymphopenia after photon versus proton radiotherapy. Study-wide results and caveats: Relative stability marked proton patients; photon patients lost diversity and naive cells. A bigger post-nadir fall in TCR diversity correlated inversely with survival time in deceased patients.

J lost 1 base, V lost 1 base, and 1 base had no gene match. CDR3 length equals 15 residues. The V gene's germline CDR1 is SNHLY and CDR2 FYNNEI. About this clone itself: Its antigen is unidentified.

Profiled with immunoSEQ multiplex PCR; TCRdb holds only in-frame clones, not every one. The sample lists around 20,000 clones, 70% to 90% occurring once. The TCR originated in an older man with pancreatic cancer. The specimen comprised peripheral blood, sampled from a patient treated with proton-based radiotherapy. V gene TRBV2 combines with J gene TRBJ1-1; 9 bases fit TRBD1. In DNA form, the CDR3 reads TGTGCCAGCAGTGAAGGGGGACAGGGGAACACTGAAGCTTTCTTT. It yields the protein CASSEGGQGNTEAFF.